This is a list of T cell receptor beta chains from one sample in a study of cytomegalovirus exposure and HLA in healthy donors. The protocol was immunoSEQ multiplex PCR, while the TCRdb copy is restricted to in-frame clones and leaves out a portion. The sample lists 150,000 to 200,000 clones, roughly 80% occurring once. The sample comprised PBMCs. The origin of the receptors is a male donor in good health and CMV-seronegative. Each CDR3 is given with its conserved first and last residue. The order of the fields is CDR3 length, D gene, V gene, J gene, clone size, CDR3 DNA, CDR3 protein. D genes are given only for firm matches. Rows give clone size only sometimes, using once, few, many, or a class for an expanded clone.

15	NA	TRBV4-3	TRBJ2-3	few	TGCGCCAGCAGTTTGAGCGGGTTGGGCACAGATACGCAGTATTTT	CASSLSGLGTDTQYF
13	NA	TRBV7-3	TRBJ1-5	NA	TGTGCCAGCAGTTGGGACTACAATCAGCCCCAGCATTTT	CASSWDYNQPQHF
14	TRBD1	TRBV10-3	TRBJ2-7	NA	TGTGCCATCAGGGGGACAGGGGAAAGCTACGAGCAGTACTTC	CAIRGTGESYEQYF
15	NA	TRBV28	TRBJ2-1	NA	TGTGCCAGCAGTTCCGGACGGACTGATCACAATGAGCAGTTCTTC	CASSSGRTDHNEQFF
15	NA	TRBV5-4	TRBJ2-2	once	TGTGCCAGCAGCTTGGAGGGAGTTGTCACCGGGGAGCTGTTTTTT	CASSLEGVVTGELFF
14	NA	TRBV27	TRBJ1-2	NA	TGTGCCAGCGGCGGGGCGGCGGGTGGCTATGGCTACACCTTC	CASGGAAGGYGYTF
15	TRBD1	TRBV11-2	TRBJ2-7	NA	TGTGCCAGCAGCTTCGACCGACAGGGATTTTACGAGCAGTACTTC	CASSFDRQGFYEQYF
15	TRBD1	TRBV6-5	TRBJ2-7	NA	TGTGCCAGCAGTTCGCCCCGACAGGGTCCGGGGGAGCAGTACTTC	CASSSPRQGPGEQYF
13	NA	TRBV5-4	TRBJ1-1	few	TGTGCCAGCAGCGGTCCGGGGGAATCTGAAGCTTTCTTT	CASSGPGESEAFF
14	NA	TRBV27	TRBJ1-2	once	TGTGCCAGCAGTTTCGGGGGGTCTAACTATGGCTACACCTTC	CASSFGGSNYGYTF